Listed below are T cell receptor beta chains from one sample, sequenced in a study of blood T cell repertoires in COVID-19. The repertoire was sequenced with immunoSEQ multiplex PCR; TCRdb's copy has only in-frame clones and lacks some. This table has about 200,000 clones, roughly four fifths appearing once. Source material: peripheral blood. The receptor source for this set is a man aged 50-59 years who had recovered from COVID-19. Both conserved end residues are part of each CDR3. D genes are given only for firm matches. Clone size, where shown, is once, few, many, or a class for clones that have expanded.

TRBV3-1/TRBV3-2	TRBJ2-1	-	few	CASSHSLQPSEKQFF	TGTGCCAGCAGCCACTCGCTTCAACCCTCGGAGAAGCAGTTCTTC
TRBV5-1	TRBJ1-1	TRBD1	few	CASSAGTGGADTEAFF	TGCGCCAGCAGCGCCGGGACAGGGGGCGCGGACACTGAAGCTTTCTTT
TRBV3-1/TRBV3-2	TRBJ2-4	-	-	CASSQQFGSAIQYF	TGTGCCAGCAGCCAACAGTTCGGGTCGGCGATTCAGTACTTC
TRBV27	TRBJ2-1	TRBD2	-	CASSLLSSGTYNEQFF	TGTGCCAGCAGTTTATTGTCTAGCGGAACCTACAATGAGCAGTTCTTC
TRBV25-1	TRBJ2-7	-	-	CATRLEATYEQYF	TGTGCCACCCGACTTGAGGCCACCTACGAGCAGTACTTC
TRBV7-2	TRBJ1-2	-	-	CASSPGDILYGYTF	TGTGCCAGCAGCCCCGGGGATATTCTCTATGGCTACACCTTC
TRBV12-3/TRBV12-4	TRBJ2-2	TRBD1	-	CASSRDRAGELFF	TGTGCCAGCAGCCGTGACAGGGCCGGGGAGCTGTTTTTT
TRBV7-2	TRBJ2-2	-	-	CASSLGSRELFF	TGTGCCAGCAGCTTAGGTAGCAGGGAGCTGTTTTTT
TRBV15	TRBJ1-1	-	few	CATSRDVGGTEAFF	TGTGCCACCAGCAGAGACGTGGGGGGCACTGAAGCTTTCTTT
TRBV19	TRBJ2-1	TRBD2	-	CASSKGTSGHIDEQFF	TGTGCCAGTAGTAAAGGGACTAGCGGCCACATCGATGAGCAGTTCTTC
TRBV3-1/TRBV3-2	TRBJ2-7	TRBD2	once	CASSDLLGAGGYEQYF	TGTGCCAGCAGCGATCTCTTAGGAGCGGGAGGCTACGAGCAGTACTTC
TRBV29-1	TRBJ2-7	TRBD1	-	CSVEVTGSDEQYF	TGCAGCGTTGAAGTGACAGGGTCGGACGAGCAGTACTTC
TRBV28	TRBJ2-1	-	-	CASSSRERAARYEQFF	TGTGCCAGCAGTTCTCGGGAGAGAGCAGCTAGGTATGAGCAGTTCTTC
TRBV24-1	TRBJ2-2	TRBD2	-	CATSVSGSLNTGELFF	TGTGCCACCAGTGTTAGCGGGAGTTTGAACACCGGGGAGCTGTTTTTT
TRBV3-1/TRBV3-2	TRBJ2-5	TRBD1	-	CASSRTGGRETQYF	TGTGCCAGCAGCCGTACAGGGGGTAGGGAGACCCAGTACTTC